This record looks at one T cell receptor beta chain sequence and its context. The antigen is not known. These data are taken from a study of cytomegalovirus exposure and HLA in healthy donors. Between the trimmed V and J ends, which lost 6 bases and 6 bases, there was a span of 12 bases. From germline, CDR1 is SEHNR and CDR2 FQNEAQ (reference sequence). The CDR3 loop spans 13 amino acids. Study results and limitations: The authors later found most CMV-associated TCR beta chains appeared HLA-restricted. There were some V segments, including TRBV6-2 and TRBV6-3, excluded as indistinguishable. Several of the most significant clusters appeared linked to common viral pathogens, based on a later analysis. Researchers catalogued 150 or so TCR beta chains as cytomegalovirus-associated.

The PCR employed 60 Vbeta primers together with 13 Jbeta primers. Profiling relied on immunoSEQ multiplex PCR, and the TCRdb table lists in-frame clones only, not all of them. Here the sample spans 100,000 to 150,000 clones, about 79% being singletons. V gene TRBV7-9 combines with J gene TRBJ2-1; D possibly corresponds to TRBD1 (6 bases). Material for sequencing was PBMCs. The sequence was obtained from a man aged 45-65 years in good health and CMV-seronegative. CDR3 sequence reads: CASRSGVSNEQFF. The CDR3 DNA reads TGTGCCAGCAGATCAGGGGTCTCCAATGAGCAGTTCTTC.